This T cell receptor beta chain was sequenced in a study of blood T cell repertoires in COVID-19. Background on the study: Samples taken during acute and convalescent COVID-19 were collected in the United States, Italy and Spain. Nucleic acid was either cDNA or gDNA, and it came from T cells, B-cell-depleted T cells, or PBMCs.

Per the study methods: The assay estimated nucleated cells by amplifying reference gene primers. Generated by immunoSEQ multiplex PCR, the TCRdb table keeps only in-frame clones and is missing some. The D gene and trimming were derived from the DNA, and the V and J assignments and clone size from that table. The sample carries 220,000 or so clones, approximately 78% recorded once. V gave up 4 bases and J gave up 4 bases, with 5 bases separating them. Germline-derived CDR1 and CDR2 are DFQATT and SNEGSKA (reference sequence). CDR3 length: 11 residues. Seattle cases were enrolled at active infection and followed longitudinally.

Sequencing input: peripheral blood. This TCR came from an elderly woman with COVID-19, enrolled during active disease. The V call is TRBV20-1, the J call TRBJ1-3; D unresolved. The CDR3 DNA follows: TGCAGTGCTACGGTGGGAAACACCATATATTTT. It yields the protein CSATVGNTIYF.